This TCR beta chain was found in a study of blood T cells in healthy people across ages. Study results and limitations: In these data, TCR beta diversity tracked strongly with naive T cell percentage.

With V trimmed by 6 bases and J by 13 bases, 15 bases remained unmatched. Looked up from germline, CDR1 is SQVTM and CDR2 is ANQGSEA. The CDR3 loop spans 14 amino acids. The authors ran a second PCR of about 7 to 11 cycles using a sample-barcoded 5' primer and a J-beta primer mix. MiXCR was run by TCRdb on the 5' RACE reads, yielding one entry per CDR3 protein. The data hold roughly 1,500,000 distinct CDR3 sequences, with 35% to 45% observed a single time. In regard to this clonotype: Its antigen is unidentified.

This receptor was taken from a woman younger than 30 in good health. The chain has TRBV29-1 and TRBJ2-4, with 10 bases fitting TRBD2. Sequencing was carried out using blood. The CDR3 DNA is TGCAGCGTGGAACTAGCGGGGTTCCCTCGGGAGCAGTACTTC. Translating it yields CSVELAGFPREQYF.